This is a list of T cell receptor beta chains from one sample in a study of blood T cell repertoires in COVID-19. This table comes from immunoSEQ multiplex PCR, and its TCRdb copy is limited to in-frame clones, with some not included. The table records roughly 150,000 clones, more than 75% of them present only once. Sequenced sample: peripheral blood. Receptors originate from a woman aged 50 to 60 with COVID-19, enrolled during active disease. The CDR3 runs from the conserved cysteine through the conserved F or W. The order of the fields is J gene, clone size, D gene, CDR3 length, V gene, CDR3 protein, CDR3 DNA. The D gene is left open where the match is weak. A clone size is listed for some rows: how often the clone was seen (once, few, many), or a class if it is expanded.

j_call: TRBJ2-7
clone_size: .
d_call: .
cdr3_length: 14
v_call: TRBV30
cdr3_aa: CAWSGWAHAYEQYF
cdr3_nt: TGTGCCTGGAGTGGGTGGGCCCATGCCTACGAGCAGTACTTC

j_call: TRBJ2-1
clone_size: once
d_call: .
cdr3_length: 12
v_call: TRBV4-3
cdr3_aa: CASSPSTGEQFF
cdr3_nt: TGCGCCAGCAGCCCTTCCACGGGTGAGCAGTTCTTC

j_call: TRBJ2-2
clone_size: .
d_call: TRBD2
cdr3_length: 16
v_call: TRBV3-1/TRBV3-2
cdr3_aa: CASSPGLAGFTGELFF
cdr3_nt: TGTGCCAGCAGCCCGGGACTAGCGGGATTCACCGGGGAGCTGTTTTTT

j_call: TRBJ2-7
clone_size: .
d_call: TRBD1
cdr3_length: 14
v_call: TRBV6-6
cdr3_aa: CASSPGQGAYEQYF
cdr3_nt: TGTGCCAGCAGCCCGGGACAGGGGGCTTACGAGCAGTACTTC

j_call: TRBJ2-7
clone_size: many
d_call: TRBD1
cdr3_length: 15
v_call: TRBV14
cdr3_aa: CASVNGDRGTDEQYF
cdr3_nt: TGTGCCAGCGTAAACGGGGACAGGGGTACGGACGAGCAGTACTTC

j_call: TRBJ1-5
clone_size: .
d_call: TRBD1
cdr3_length: 14
v_call: TRBV19
cdr3_aa: CASSPDRGGQPQHF
cdr3_nt: TGTGCCAGCTCCCCAGACAGGGGTGGCCAGCCCCAGCATTTT

j_call: TRBJ1-2
clone_size: .
d_call: TRBD1
cdr3_length: 17
v_call: TRBV5-1
cdr3_aa: CASSPVDRGTTNYGYTF
cdr3_nt: TGCGCCAGCAGCCCAGTGGACAGGGGAACAACTAACTATGGCTACACCTTC

j_call: TRBJ2-2
clone_size: .
d_call: .
cdr3_length: 19
v_call: TRBV1
cdr3_aa: CTSSQDYRTSGAVTGELFF
cdr3_nt: TGCACCAGCAGCCAAGATTACCGGACTAGCGGGGCGGTCACCGGGGAGCTGTTTTTT

j_call: TRBJ1-1
clone_size: .
d_call: .
cdr3_length: 13
v_call: TRBV12-3/TRBV12-4
cdr3_aa: CATLLQAHTEAFF
cdr3_nt: TGTGCCACCTTACTACAGGCGCACACTGAAGCTTTCTTT

j_call: TRBJ2-5
clone_size: .
d_call: .
cdr3_length: 15
v_call: TRBV5-1
cdr3_aa: CASSLGTLYQETQYF
cdr3_nt: TGCGCCAGCAGCTTGGGGACTTTGTACCAAGAGACCCAGTACTTC

j_call: TRBJ2-3
clone_size: .
d_call: TRBD1
cdr3_length: 16
v_call: TRBV4-1
cdr3_aa: CASSPTGDRGADTQYF
cdr3_nt: TGCGCCAGCAGCCCCACTGGGGACAGGGGAGCAGATACGCAGTATTTT

j_call: TRBJ2-1
clone_size: .
d_call: .
cdr3_length: 18
v_call: TRBV29-1
cdr3_aa: CSVKANSGTLSSYNEQFF
cdr3_nt: TGCAGCGTCAAGGCCAACTCCGGGACACTTAGCTCCTACAATGAGCAGTTCTTC

j_call: TRBJ1-4
clone_size: .
d_call: TRBD1
cdr3_length: 16
v_call: TRBV28
cdr3_aa: CASSPPDRPTNEKLFF
cdr3_nt: TGTGCCAGCAGTCCCCCGGACAGGCCGACTAATGAAAAACTGTTTTTT

j_call: TRBJ1-5
clone_size: .
d_call: .
cdr3_length: 15
v_call: TRBV19
cdr3_aa: CASSSAGSGAQPQHF
cdr3_nt: TGTGCCAGTAGTTCTGCCGGGAGCGGAGCTCAGCCCCAGCATTTT

j_call: TRBJ2-5
clone_size: .
d_call: TRBD2
cdr3_length: 15
v_call: TRBV19
cdr3_aa: CASSIGSSGGETQYF
cdr3_nt: TGTGCCAGTAGTATCGGGTCTAGCGGGGGAGAGACCCAGTACTTC

j_call: TRBJ1-1
clone_size: .
d_call: TRBD1
cdr3_length: 17
v_call: TRBV25-1
cdr3_aa: CASSSYLGQGVNTEAFF
cdr3_nt: TGTGCCAGCAGTTCTTATTTAGGACAGGGGGTAAACACTGAAGCTTTCTTT

j_call: TRBJ2-1
clone_size: .
d_call: TRBD1
cdr3_length: 15
v_call: TRBV28
cdr3_aa: CASSLQVGGANEQFF
cdr3_nt: TGTGCCAGCAGTTTGCAGGTAGGGGGCGCGAATGAGCAGTTCTTC

j_call: TRBJ2-2
clone_size: .
d_call: TRBD1
cdr3_length: 15
v_call: TRBV11-1
cdr3_aa: CASSATGYHTGELFF
cdr3_nt: TGTGCCAGCAGCGCGACAGGGTATCACACCGGGGAGCTGTTTTTT

j_call: TRBJ1-4
clone_size: .
d_call: TRBD1
cdr3_length: 15
v_call: TRBV6-5
cdr3_aa: CASSLRDRGGEKLFF
cdr3_nt: TGTGCCAGCAGCCTTCGGGACAGGGGGGGTGAAAAACTGTTTTTT

j_call: TRBJ2-7
clone_size: .
d_call: TRBD1
cdr3_length: 14
v_call: TRBV7-2
cdr3_aa: CASSLGGQNYEQYF
cdr3_nt: TGTGCCAGCAGCTTAGGGGGACAGAACTACGAGCAGTACTTC